This T cell receptor (beta chain) was sequenced in a study of T-cell reconstitution after alpha-beta-depleted transplantation in children. The study's findings and limits: Expanded clones from the graft, numbering several hundred, reportedly supplied alpha-beta T cells about two months after transplant. Among T cells one year after transplant, newly produced cells accounted for most counts and diversity.

TCRbeta library construction was performed incorporating unique molecular identifiers. TCRdb called the PCR reads again in MiXCR, with one record for every CDR3 protein. The table has around 670,000 distinct CDR3 sequences, about an eighth seen once. Per the germline V gene, CDR1 is MNHNS and CDR2 is SASEGT. The CDR3 spans 16 residues. Trimming stripped 8 bases from V and 3 bases from J, with 22 bases between. In its sample, this clonotype was seen a few times. Its antigen is as yet unknown. The starting material was PBMCs, obtained before TCRalphabeta/CD19-depleted stem cell transplant. This clonotype originated in a girl aged 2 to 10 with congenital amegakaryocytic thrombocytopenia, due to receive a stem cell transplant. The chain carries TRBV6-1 and TRBJ2-5, with D uncertain. The CDR3 coding sequence is TGTGCCAGCCATTTAACGTGGCAGAAAAATAAAGAGACCCAGTACTTC. Protein product: CASHLTWQKNKETQYF.